These 12 T cell receptor beta chains came from one sample sequenced in a study of shared clonotypes between healthy human individuals. Measured with immunoSEQ multiplex PCR; TCRdb has only the in-frame clones, and not every one. The table shows hundreds of thousands of clones, with less than 75% occurring only once. The sample was memory CD4+ T cells sorted from blood. The subset was: CD45RA-negative fraction. These receptors were taken from a man aged 30-40 years in good health.

In regard to this clone: Germline is not matched at one junction end, which may reflect a read error. The chain uses TRBV7-7 and TRBJ2-2, with a weak D call TRBD2 (5 bases). CDR1 and CDR2 (germline): SSHAT, FNYEAQ (reference sequence). The CDR3 sequence is 15 residues long. The CDR3 reads CASSSRVSDTGELFF. The CDR3 DNA follows: TGTGCTAGCAGCTCCCGCGTTAGCGACACCGGGGAGCTGTTTTTT.

This clone was recorded once. This chain joins TRBV5-5 and TRBJ1-5; D ambiguous. This CDR3 is built from 16 residues. Germline CDR1 SGHKS, CDR2 YYEKEE (reference sequence). The V gene lost 3 bases and the J gene lost 1 base, with 14 bases spanning the gap. The CDR3 DNA reads as TGTGCCAGCAGCTCAAGGGCCCAAGGCAGCAATCAGCCCCAGCATTTT. Its protein product is CASSSRAQGSNQPQHF.

The chain employs TRBV7-2 and TRBJ2-2; TRBD1 is a possible D gene (5 bases). Trimming pared 2 bases from V and 4 bases from J, leaving 8 bases between. Germline CDR1 is SGHTA and CDR2 is FQGNSA. CDR3 length: 14 amino acids. CDR3 loop: CASSLRGGTGELFF. CDR3 nucleotide sequence: TGTGCCAGCAGCTTAAGGGGCGGCACCGGGGAGCTGTTTTTT.

The chain has TRBV6-1 and TRBJ1-2; D remains ambiguous. The CDR3 loop spans 15 amino acids. Germline V CDR1 and CDR2: MNHNS, SASEGT. V was cut by 2 bases and J by 4 bases, with 14 bases left in between. The CDR3 DNA reads TGTGCCAGCAGTGAATCAACTAACCGTGGCTATGGCTACACCTTC. Its translation is CASSESTNRGYGYTF.

This clone was counted a single time. The chain has TRBV15 and TRBJ2-7, with 8 bases aligning to TRBD2. Trimming at V came to 0 bases and at J to 6 bases, leaving 4 bases not matched to a gene. This CDR3 is built from 14 residues. The germline gives CDR1 LNHNV, CDR2 YYDKDF (reference sequence). The CDR3 loop reads CATSRDLAGGEQYF. The CDR3 nucleotides are TGTGCCACCAGCAGAGATTTGGCGGGGGGCGAGCAGTACTTC.

The rearrangement joins TRBV28 to TRBJ2-3, with 11 bases aligning to TRBD2. V lost 8 bases and J lost 0; bases outside the gene matches: 13. The CDR3 runs to 18 residues. Germline-derived CDR1 and CDR2 are MDHEN and SYDVKM. CDR3: CASEALAGDKVSTDTQYF. CDR3 bases: TGTGCCAGCGAGGCACTAGCGGGAGATAAGGTCAGCACAGATACGCAGTATTTT.

This chain uses TRBV5-5 with TRBJ1-5; D is possibly TRBD1 (5 bases). The CDR3 length is 14 residues. The V gene lost 1 base and the J gene lost 4 bases, with 9 bases spanning the gap. Germline V CDR1 and CDR2: SGHKS, YYEKEE (reference sequence). The CDR3 is CASSLQGLNQPQHF. The CDR3 nucleotides are TGTGCCAGCAGCTTGCAGGGACTAAATCAGCCCCAGCATTTT.

The genes are TRBV18 and TRBJ1-1, with a weak D call TRBD1 (6 bases). With 2 bases removed from V and 2 bases from J, the gap between germline ends came to 12 bases. Germline values: CDR1 KGHSH, CDR2 LQKENI. The CDR3 has 15 amino acids. The CDR3 loop reads CASSPGGQLNTEAFF. In DNA, the CDR3 is TGTGCCAGCTCACCAGGGGGGCAGCTAAACACTGAAGCTTTCTTT.

This clone is a singleton in its sample. The chain links TRBV7-8 to TRBJ2-7; D unresolved. The CDR3 spans 11 residues. CDR1 and CDR2 (germline): SGHVS, FQNEAQ. V was clipped by 5 bases and J by 4 bases, with 6 bases between them. CDR3 loop: CASSLKYEQYF. The CDR3 DNA sequence: TGTGCCAGCAGCCTCAAGTACGAGCAGTACTTC.

This chain links TRBV12-5 with TRBJ1-5; 8 positions agree with TRBD1. Trimming removed 0 bases from V and 2 bases from J; junction bases left unmatched: 3. The CDR3 consists of 16 residues. Germline V gene sequence: CDR1 LGHNT, CDR2 FRNRAP. CDR3 amino acids: CASGLVGQGGNQPQHF. CDR3 DNA: TGTGCTAGTGGTTTGGTAGGACAGGGAGGCAATCAGCCCCAGCATTTT.

This clone was picked up many times. V gene TRBV14 combines with J gene TRBJ1-1; 7 positions agree with TRBD1. Germline V lookup: CDR1 SGHDN, CDR2 FVKESK. V was clipped by 2 bases and J by 1 base; unmatched bases: 4. There are 15 residues in the CDR3. In DNA, the CDR3 is TGTGCCAGCAGCCAATTAGGGACAGCGAACACTGAAGCTTTCTTT. It yields the protein CASSQLGTANTEAFF.

The J gene is TRBJ1-1, the V gene TRBV18; D is possibly TRBD1 (6 bases). Germline CDR1 reads KGHSH; CDR2 reads LQKENI. The ends were cut back, 1 base at V and 5 bases at J, with 8 bases in the middle. The CDR3 spans 13 residues. The DNA for the CDR3 is TGTGCCAGCTCACCACAGGGGGGAACTGAAGCTTTCTTT. Translation gives CASSPQGGTEAFF. Variable domain in full (rest from reference TRBV18 and TRBJ1-1): NAGVMQNPRHLVRRRGQEARLRCSPMKGHSHVYWYRQLPEEGLKFMVYLQKENIIDESGMPKERFSAEFPKEGPSILRIQQVVRGDSAAYFCASSPQGGTEAFFGQGTRLTVV.